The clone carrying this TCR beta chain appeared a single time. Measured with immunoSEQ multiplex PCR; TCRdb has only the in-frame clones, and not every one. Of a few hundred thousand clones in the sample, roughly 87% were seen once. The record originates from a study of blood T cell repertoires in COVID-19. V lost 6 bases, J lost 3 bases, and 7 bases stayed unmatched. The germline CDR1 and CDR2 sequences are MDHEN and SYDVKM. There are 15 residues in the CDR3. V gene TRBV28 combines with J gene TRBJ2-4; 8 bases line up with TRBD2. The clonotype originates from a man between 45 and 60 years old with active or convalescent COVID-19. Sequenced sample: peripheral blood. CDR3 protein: CASSPSLADKNIQYF. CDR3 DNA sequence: TGTGCCAGCAGCCCCTCACTAGCGGACAAAAACATTCAGTACTTC.